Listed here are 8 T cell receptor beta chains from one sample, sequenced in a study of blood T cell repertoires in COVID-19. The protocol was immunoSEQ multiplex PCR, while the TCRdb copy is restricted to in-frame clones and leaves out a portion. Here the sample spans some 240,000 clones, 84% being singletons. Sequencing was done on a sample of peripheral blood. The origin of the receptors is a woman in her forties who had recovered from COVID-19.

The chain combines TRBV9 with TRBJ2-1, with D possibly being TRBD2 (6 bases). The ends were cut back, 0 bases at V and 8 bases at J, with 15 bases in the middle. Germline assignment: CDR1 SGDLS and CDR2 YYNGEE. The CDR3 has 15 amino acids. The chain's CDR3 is CASSVEGTARHEQFF. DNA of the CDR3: TGTGCCAGCAGCGTAGAAGGGACTGCCCGCCATGAGCAGTTCTTC.

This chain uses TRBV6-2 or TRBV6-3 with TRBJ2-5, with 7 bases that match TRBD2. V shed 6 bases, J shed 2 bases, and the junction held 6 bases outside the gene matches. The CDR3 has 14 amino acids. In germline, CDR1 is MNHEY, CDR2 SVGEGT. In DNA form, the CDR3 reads TGTGCCAGCAGCCCCCCTAGCGGACAAGAGACCCAGTACTTC. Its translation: CASSPPSGQETQYF.

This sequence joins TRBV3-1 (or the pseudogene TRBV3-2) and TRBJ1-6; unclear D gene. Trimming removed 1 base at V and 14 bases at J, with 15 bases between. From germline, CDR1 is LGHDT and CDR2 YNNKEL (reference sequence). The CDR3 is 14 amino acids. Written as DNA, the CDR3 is TGTGCCAGCAGCCAAGGCGGAGGGATTGGGTCCCTCCACTTT. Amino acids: CASSQGGGIGSLHF.

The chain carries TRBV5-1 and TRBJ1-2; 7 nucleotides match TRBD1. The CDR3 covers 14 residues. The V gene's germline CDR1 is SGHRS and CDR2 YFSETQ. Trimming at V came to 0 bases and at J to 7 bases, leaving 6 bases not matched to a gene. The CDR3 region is CASSLGQGLGGYTF. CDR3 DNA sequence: TGCGCCAGCAGCTTGGGACAGGGCCTCGGTGGCTACACCTTC.

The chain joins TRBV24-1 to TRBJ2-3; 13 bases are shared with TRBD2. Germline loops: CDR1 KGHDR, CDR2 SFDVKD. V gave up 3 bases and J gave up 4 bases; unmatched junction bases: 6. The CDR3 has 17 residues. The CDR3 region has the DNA TGTGCCACCAGTGATACTCCGGGACTAGCGGGGCCAGATACGCAGTATTTT. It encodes CATSDTPGLAGPDTQYF.

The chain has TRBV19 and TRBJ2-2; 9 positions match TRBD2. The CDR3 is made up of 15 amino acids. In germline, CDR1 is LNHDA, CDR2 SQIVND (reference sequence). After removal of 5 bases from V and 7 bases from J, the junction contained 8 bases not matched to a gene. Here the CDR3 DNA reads TGTGCCAGTAGTTCCAGCGGGGGGCGGGTCGGGGAGCTGTTTTTT. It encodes CASSSSGGRVGELFF.

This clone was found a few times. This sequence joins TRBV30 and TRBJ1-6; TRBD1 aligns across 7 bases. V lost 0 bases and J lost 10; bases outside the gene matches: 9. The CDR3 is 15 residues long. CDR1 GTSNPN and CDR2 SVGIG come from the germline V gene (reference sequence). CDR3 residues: CAWSVSTGSRSPLHF. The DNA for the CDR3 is TGTGCCTGGAGTGTTTCGACAGGGAGCAGATCACCCCTCCACTTT.

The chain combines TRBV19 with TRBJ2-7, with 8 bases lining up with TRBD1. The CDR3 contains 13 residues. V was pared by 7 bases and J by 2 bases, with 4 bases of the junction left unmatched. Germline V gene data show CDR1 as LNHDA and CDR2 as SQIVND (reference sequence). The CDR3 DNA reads TGTGCCAGTAAGGCAGGGGGCACCTACGAGCAGTACTTC. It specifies CASKAGGTYEQYF.